This is a list of T cell receptor beta chains from one sample in a study of cytomegalovirus exposure and HLA in healthy donors. Produced via immunoSEQ multiplex PCR; TCRdb's table is partial and in-frame only. The sample includes about 91,000 clones, over 75% seen only once; the top ten take approximately 4.7%. Sequencing input: PBMCs. These receptors all come from a male donor in good health and CMV-seropositive. Both conserved end residues are part of each CDR3. D genes are given only for firm matches. Expanded clones get a size class; other rows say once, few or many, or leave the size out.

D | size | J | V | DNA | CDR3
NA | NA | TRBJ1-5 | TRBV28 | TGTGCCAGCAGGCGGGATAGCAATCAGCCCCAGCATTTT | CASRRDSNQPQHF
TRBD1 | NA | TRBJ1-5 | TRBV28 | TGTGCCAGCAGTTTATGGAGGGCAGGGGGCTATCAGCCCCAGCATTTT | CASSLWRAGGYQPQHF
TRBD2 | NA | TRBJ2-7 | TRBV11-2 | TGTGCCAGCAGCTTAGTAGGGAGGGGCTACGAGCAGTACTTC | CASSLVGRGYEQYF
NA | once | TRBJ2-5 | TRBV28 | TGTGCCAGCAGTTTCCCTGGAGTAACCAGTGGGACCCAGTACTTC | CASSFPGVTSGTQYF
TRBD1 | NA | TRBJ1-1 | TRBV5-4 | TGTGCCAGCAGCTTGGGGGCGGGACAGGGGGCGGTGAACACTGAAGCTTTCTTT | CASSLGAGQGAVNTEAFF
NA | NA | TRBJ2-2 | TRBV5-1 | TGCGCCAGCAGCGGGACTAGGGGGCGGTACACCGGGGAGCTGTTTTTT | CASSGTRGRYTGELFF
NA | NA | TRBJ2-7 | TRBV27 | TGTGCCAGCAGTGGGGAGGACTACGAGCAGTACTTC | CASSGEDYEQYF
TRBD2 | once | TRBJ2-7 | TRBV28 | TGTGCCAGCAGGTCGGAAAGACTAGCGGACTCCTACGAGCAGTACTTC | CASRSERLADSYEQYF
NA | NA | TRBJ2-7 | TRBV5-1 | TGCGCCAGCAGCTTGGGCGGGAGGACAGGCGCAGGTGAGCAGTACTTC | CASSLGGRTGAGEQYF
TRBD1 | NA | TRBJ2-7 | TRBV29-1 | TGCAGCGTTGAAGATCTAGGGGCGACAGGGACCTACGAGCAGTACTTC | CSVEDLGATGTYEQYF
NA | NA | TRBJ2-1 | TRBV4-1 | TGCGCCAGCAGCCAAGTCCGGGGGGCCGCCTACAATGAGCAGTTCTTC | CASSQVRGAAYNEQFF
NA | NA | TRBJ1-5 | TRBV6-5 | TGTGCCAGCAGTTACCGAGGGGGGGGCAATCAGCCCCAGCATTTT | CASSYRGGGNQPQHF
TRBD1 | once | TRBJ2-5 | TRBV18 | TGTGCCAGCTCACCGATAGGGGGCACAGAGACCCAGTACTTC | CASSPIGGTETQYF
NA | NA | TRBJ2-7 | TRBV5-1 | TGCGCCAGCAGCTTCGGGGACAATTCCTACGAGCAGTACTTC | CASSFGDNSYEQYF
TRBD1 | few | TRBJ1-4 | TRBV19 | TGTGCCAGTAGTAGGGACAGAGGCGAAAAACTGTTTTTT | CASSRDRGEKLFF
TRBD1 | NA | TRBJ2-1 | TRBV27 | TGTGCCAGCAGGATTACAGGGGGAGGCGAGCAGCTCTTC | CASRITGGGEQLF
NA | NA | TRBJ1-5 | TRBV19 | TGTGCCAGTAGGGGAGGGGAAAGGCAGCCCCAGCATTTT | CASRGGERQPQHF
NA | NA | TRBJ2-5 | TRBV5-4 | TGTGCCAGCAGCCCTGTTGCGGGTGTGGGAGAGACCCAGTACTTC | CASSPVAGVGETQYF
TRBD1 | NA | TRBJ1-1 | TRBV28 | TGTGCCAGCACCCACCGGGACAGGGGGCGCTTTAAGGATGAAGCTTTCTTT | CASTHRDRGRFKDEAFF
TRBD2 | NA | TRBJ2-5 | TRBV29-1 | TGCAGTTTGGGGAGGGAACAAGAGACCCAGTACTTC | CSLGREQETQYF
TRBD1 | once | TRBJ2-5 | TRBV7-6 | TGTGCCAGCAGCTTAGGGACAGGACAAGAGACCCAGTACTTC | CASSLGTGQETQYF
NA | NA | TRBJ1-3 | TRBV6-5 | TGTGCCAGCAGTTACAGACAGCGATCCTCTGGAAACACCATATATTTT | CASSYRQRSSGNTIYF
NA | NA | TRBJ2-7 | TRBV4-1 | TGCGCCAGCAGCCAAGAATTTACAGGGTACGGGACCGTATACGAGCAGTACTTC | CASSQEFTGYGTVYEQYF
NA | NA | TRBJ2-7 | TRBV30 | TGTGCCTGGAGTGCAGGAGGGTACGAGCAGTACTTC | CAWSAGGYEQYF
TRBD1 | NA | TRBJ1-5 | TRBV6-5 | TGTGCCAGCAGTCCCGGGACAGGGGTTCAGCCCCAGCATTTT | CASSPGTGVQPQHF